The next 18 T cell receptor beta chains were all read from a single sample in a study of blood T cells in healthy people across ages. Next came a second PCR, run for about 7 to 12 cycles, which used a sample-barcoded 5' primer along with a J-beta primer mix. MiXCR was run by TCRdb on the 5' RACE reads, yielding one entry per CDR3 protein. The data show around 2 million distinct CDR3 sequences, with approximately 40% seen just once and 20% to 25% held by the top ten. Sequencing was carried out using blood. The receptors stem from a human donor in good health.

DNA for the CDR3: TGTGCCAGCAGGTCCACTACCCCCTACGAGCAGTACTTC. Translating it yields CASRSTTPYEQYF. This chain connects TRBV28 to TRBJ2-7; D not certain. The CDR3 contains 13 residues. Trimming took off 6 bases at V and 2 bases at J, with 11 bases between the two ends. From germline, CDR1 is MDHEN and CDR2 SYDVKM.

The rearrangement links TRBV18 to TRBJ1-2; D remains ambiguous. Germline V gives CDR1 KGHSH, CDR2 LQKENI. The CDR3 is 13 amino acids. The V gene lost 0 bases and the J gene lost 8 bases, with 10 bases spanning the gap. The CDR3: CASSPPYLGGYTF. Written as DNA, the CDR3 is TGTGCCAGCTCACCACCTTATCTGGGGGGCTACACCTTC.

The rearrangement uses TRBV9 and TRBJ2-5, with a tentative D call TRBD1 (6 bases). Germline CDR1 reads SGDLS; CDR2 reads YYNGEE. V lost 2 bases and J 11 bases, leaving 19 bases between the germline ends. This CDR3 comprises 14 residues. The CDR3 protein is CASSVGATTYGQYF. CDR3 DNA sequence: TGTGCCAGCAGCGTGGGGGCCACCACCTACGGGCAGTACTTC.

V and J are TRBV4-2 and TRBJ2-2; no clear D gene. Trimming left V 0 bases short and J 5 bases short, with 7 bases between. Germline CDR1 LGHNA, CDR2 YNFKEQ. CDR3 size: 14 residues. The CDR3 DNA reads TGTGCCAGCAGCCAAGATCTGCGTACCGGGGAGCTGTTTTTT. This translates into CASSQDLRTGELFF.

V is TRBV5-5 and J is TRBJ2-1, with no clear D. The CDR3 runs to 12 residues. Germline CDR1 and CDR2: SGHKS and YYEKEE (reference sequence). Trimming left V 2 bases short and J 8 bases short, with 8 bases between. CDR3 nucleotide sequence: TGTGCCAGCAGCTTTTTGGGTCATGAGCAGTTCTTC. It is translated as CASSFLGHEQFF.

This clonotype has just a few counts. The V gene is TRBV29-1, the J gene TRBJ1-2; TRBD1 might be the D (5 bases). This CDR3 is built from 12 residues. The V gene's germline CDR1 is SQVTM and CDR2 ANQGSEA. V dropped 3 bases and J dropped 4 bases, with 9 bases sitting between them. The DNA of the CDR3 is TGCAGCGTTGAGTCGGGACCCTATGGCTACACCTTC. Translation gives CSVESGPYGYTF.

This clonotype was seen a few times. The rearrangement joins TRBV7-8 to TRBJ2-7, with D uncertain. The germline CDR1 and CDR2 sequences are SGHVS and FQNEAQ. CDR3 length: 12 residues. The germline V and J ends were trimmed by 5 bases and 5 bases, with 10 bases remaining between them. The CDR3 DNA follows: TGTGCCAGCAGCCTCCTTCGACACGAGCAGTACTTC. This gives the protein CASSLLRHEQYF.

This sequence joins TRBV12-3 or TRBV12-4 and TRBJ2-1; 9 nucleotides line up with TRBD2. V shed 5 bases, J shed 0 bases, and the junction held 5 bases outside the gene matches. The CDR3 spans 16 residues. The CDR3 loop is CASSTTRGGSYNEQFF. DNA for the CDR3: TGTGCCAGCAGTACAACGCGGGGGGGCTCCTACAATGAGCAGTTCTTC.

This CDR3 is CASSAPPGAGNTEAFF. The CDR3 nucleotides read TGTGCCAGCAGTGCTCCGCCAGGGGCAGGAAACACTGAAGCTTTCTTT. This chain joins TRBV28 and TRBJ1-1; D might be TRBD1 (6 bases). V lost 5 bases and J 2 bases, leaving 18 bases between the germline ends. The germline CDR1 and CDR2 sequences are MDHEN and SYDVKM. The CDR3 contains 16 residues. Full variable domain (outside the CDR3, taken from reference TRBV28 and TRBJ1-1): DVKVTQSSRYLVKRTGEKVFLECVQDMDHENMFWYRQDPGLGLRLIYFSYDVKMKEKGDIPEGYSVSREKKERFSLILESASTNQTSMYLCASSAPPGAGNTEAFFGQGTRLTVV.

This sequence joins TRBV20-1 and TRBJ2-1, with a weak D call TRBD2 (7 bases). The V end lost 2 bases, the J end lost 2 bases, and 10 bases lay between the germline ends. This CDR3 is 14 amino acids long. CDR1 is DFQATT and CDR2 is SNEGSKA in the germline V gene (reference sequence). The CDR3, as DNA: TGCAGTGCTAGAAAGGGGGGGGCCTACAATGAGCAGTTCTTC. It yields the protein CSARKGGAYNEQFF.

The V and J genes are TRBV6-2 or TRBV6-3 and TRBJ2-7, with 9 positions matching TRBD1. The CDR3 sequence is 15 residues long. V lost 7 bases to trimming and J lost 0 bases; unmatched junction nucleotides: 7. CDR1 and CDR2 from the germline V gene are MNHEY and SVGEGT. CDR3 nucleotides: TGTGCCAGCACCAGACAGGGGGTCCCCTCCTACGAGCAGTACTTC. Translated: CASTRQGVPSYEQYF.

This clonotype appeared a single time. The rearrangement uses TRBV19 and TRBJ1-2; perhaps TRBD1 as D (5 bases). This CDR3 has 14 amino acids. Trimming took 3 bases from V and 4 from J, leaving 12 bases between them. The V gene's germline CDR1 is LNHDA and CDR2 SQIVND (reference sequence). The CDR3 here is CASSITRGSYGYTF. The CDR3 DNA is TGTGCCAGTAGTATCACCCGGGGCAGCTATGGCTACACCTTC.

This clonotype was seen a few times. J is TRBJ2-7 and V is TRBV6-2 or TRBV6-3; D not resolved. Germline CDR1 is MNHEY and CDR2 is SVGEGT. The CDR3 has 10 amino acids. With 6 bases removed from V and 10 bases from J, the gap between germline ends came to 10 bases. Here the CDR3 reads CASSLNPQYF. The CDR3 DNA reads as TGTGCCAGCAGCTTGAACCCACAGTACTTC.

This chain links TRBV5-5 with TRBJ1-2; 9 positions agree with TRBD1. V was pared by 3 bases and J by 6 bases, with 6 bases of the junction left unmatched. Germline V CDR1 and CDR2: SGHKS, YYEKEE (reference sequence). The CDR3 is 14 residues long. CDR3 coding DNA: TGTGCCAGCAGCTCCCCCGGGACAGGGAATGGCTACACCTTC. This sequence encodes CASSSPGTGNGYTF.

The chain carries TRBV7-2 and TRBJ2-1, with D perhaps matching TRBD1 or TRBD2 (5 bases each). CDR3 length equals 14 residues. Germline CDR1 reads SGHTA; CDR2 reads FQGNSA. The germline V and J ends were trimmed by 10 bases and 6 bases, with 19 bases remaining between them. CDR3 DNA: TGTGCCACCCGCGGGCAGGGCGTGGGCAATGAGCAGTTCTTC. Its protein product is CATRGQGVGNEQFF.

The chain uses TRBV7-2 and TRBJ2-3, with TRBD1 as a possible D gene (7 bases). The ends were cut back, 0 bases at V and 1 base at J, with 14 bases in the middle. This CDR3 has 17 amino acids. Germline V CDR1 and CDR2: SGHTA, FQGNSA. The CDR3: CASSLAPQGGGTDTQYF. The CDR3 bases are TGTGCCAGCAGCTTAGCCCCTCAGGGGGGAGGCACAGATACGCAGTATTTT.

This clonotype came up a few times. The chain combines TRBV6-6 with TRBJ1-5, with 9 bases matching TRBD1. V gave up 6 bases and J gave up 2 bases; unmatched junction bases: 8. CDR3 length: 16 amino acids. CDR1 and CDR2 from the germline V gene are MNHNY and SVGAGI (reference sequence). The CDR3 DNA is TGTGCCAGCAGCCCGGGACAGGGTTTTGGCAATCAGCCCCAGCATTTT. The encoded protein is CASSPGQGFGNQPQHF.

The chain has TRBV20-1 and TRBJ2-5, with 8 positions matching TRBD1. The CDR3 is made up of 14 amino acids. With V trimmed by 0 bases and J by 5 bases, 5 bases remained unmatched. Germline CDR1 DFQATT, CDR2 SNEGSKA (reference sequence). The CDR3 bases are TGCAGTGCTAGAGAGTTACAGGGGGGTGAGACCCAGTACTTC. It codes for CSARELQGGETQYF.